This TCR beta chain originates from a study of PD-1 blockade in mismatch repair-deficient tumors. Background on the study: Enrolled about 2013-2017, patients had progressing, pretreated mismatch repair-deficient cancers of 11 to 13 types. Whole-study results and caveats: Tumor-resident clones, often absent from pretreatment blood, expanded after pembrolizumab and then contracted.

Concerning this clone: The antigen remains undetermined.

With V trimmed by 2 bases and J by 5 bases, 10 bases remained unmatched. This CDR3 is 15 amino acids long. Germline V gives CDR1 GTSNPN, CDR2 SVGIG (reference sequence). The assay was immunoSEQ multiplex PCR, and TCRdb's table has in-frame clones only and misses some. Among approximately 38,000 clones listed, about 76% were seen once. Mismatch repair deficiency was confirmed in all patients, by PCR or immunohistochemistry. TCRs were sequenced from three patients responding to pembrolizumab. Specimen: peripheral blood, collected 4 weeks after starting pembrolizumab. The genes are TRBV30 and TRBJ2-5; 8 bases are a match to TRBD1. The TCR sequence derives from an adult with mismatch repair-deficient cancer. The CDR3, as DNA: TGTGCCTGGAGTACCGGACAGGGAGCATCGGAGACCCAGTACTTC. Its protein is CAWSTGQGASETQYF.